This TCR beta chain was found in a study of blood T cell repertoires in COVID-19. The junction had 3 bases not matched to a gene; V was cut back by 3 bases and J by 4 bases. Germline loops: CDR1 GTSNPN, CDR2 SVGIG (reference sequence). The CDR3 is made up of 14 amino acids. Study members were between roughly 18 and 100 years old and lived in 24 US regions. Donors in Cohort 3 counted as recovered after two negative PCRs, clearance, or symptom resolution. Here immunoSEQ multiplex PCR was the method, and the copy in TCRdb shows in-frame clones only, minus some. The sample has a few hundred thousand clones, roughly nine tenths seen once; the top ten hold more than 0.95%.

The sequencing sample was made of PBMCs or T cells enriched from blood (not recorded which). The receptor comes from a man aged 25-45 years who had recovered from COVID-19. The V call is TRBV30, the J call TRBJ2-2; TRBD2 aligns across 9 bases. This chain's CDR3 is CAWRLTSGTGELFF. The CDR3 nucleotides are TGTGCCTGGAGGTTGACTAGCGGCACCGGGGAGCTGTTTTTT.